This T cell receptor beta chain was retrieved from a study of blood T cells in healthy people across ages. Overall study findings and caveats: Underestimates were what the diversity estimates from one million T cells were considered to be. Roughly linear declines in TCR beta diversity per million T cells occurred with age.

From germline, CDR1 is MNHEY and CDR2 SMNVEV (reference sequence). V lost 2 bases and J lost 6; bases outside the gene matches: 9. CDR3 length equals 16 residues. A J-beta primer mix and a sample-barcoded 5' primer were used in a second PCR of about 7 to 12 cycles. One entry per CDR3 protein results from TCRdb running MiXCR on the 5' RACE reads. The sample consists of roughly 1.5 million distinct CDR3 sequences, approximately 43% of them appearing once. As for this clonotype: Its antigen is currently unknown.

The authors isolated at least 7 million PBMCs per sample. Sequencing input: blood. This chain links TRBV27 with TRBJ2-3; 9 positions agree with TRBD2. This receptor was obtained from a woman aged 18 to 35 in good health. The CDR3 sequence: CASSLLGGRAGDTQYF. The DNA of the CDR3 is TGTGCCAGCAGTTTACTTGGCGGGAGGGCCGGGGATACGCAGTATTTT.